The clone carrying this T cell receptor (beta chain) was observed at least ten times. Its antigen is undetermined. MiXCR, applied by TCRdb to the RT-PCR reads, yields one record per CDR3 protein. The table has about 570,000 distinct CDR3 sequences, around 10% seen once; the top ten hold roughly 9.6%. The source of the sample is a study of response to subunit inactivated influenza vaccine. Study-level results: The authors put forward the suggestion that each seasonal influenza vaccination may bring in only a limited number of new T cells.

Trimming left V 0 bases short and J 2 bases short, with 22 bases between. The V gene's germline CDR1 is SGHDN and CDR2 FVKESK. The CDR3 runs to 19 residues. The same sample was also studied in work on T cells expressing NK-cell markers. From that second work: With UMIs, 5'RACE template switching was used to make TCR beta cDNA. The study drew TCR beta repertoires from sorted CD3+CD56+NKG2C+, CD3+CD56+NKG2C- and CD3+CD56-NKG2C+ T cells. Out of eight donors sequenced, seven tested HCMV-seropositive and the remaining one seronegative.

Sequencing was performed on PBMCs from blood, taken on the day of vaccination. The receptor's source is a man in his forties or fifties who received an inactivated influenza vaccine. This sequence joins TRBV14 and TRBJ1-1; tentative D call: TRBD1 (6 bases). The CDR3 coding sequence is TGTGCCAGCAGCCAAGATGTTAAAGATTTACGGGGGCTTAACACTGAAGCTTTCTTT. Translated: CASSQDVKDLRGLNTEAFF.